The 24 T cell receptor beta chains below were found in one sample sequenced in a study of blood T cell repertoires in COVID-19. This table comes from immunoSEQ multiplex PCR, and its TCRdb copy is limited to in-frame clones, with some not included. Of approximately 66,000 clones detected, 88% appear once; the ten largest clones hold 20% to 25%. Material for sequencing was peripheral blood. Every receptor here comes from a woman between 50 and 59 years old with active or convalescent COVID-19.

V is TRBV11-1 and J is TRBJ1-2; possibly TRBD1 for D (6 bases). CDR3 length: 14 amino acids. CDR1 and CDR2 from the germline V gene are SGHAT and FQDESV (reference sequence). V was cut by 5 bases and J by 4 bases, with 14 bases left in between. The CDR3 loop is CASSKSQGPYGYTF. The CDR3 DNA is TGTGCCAGCAGCAAATCACAGGGACCCTATGGCTACACCTTC. The full variable domain, in which reference TRBV11-1 and TRBJ1-2 provide the parts outside the CDR3, is EAEVAQSPRYKITEKSQAVAFWCDPISGHATLYWYRQILGQGPELLVQFQDESVVDDSQLPKDRFSAERLKGVDSTLKIQPAELGDSAMYLCASSKSQGPYGYTFGSGTRLTVV.

This clone has a single count. V gene TRBV4-1 combines with J gene TRBJ2-7; 12 bases agree with TRBD1. The V segment lost 0 bases and the J segment 4 bases; nucleotides outside the gene matches: 7. CDR1 is MGHRA and CDR2 is YSYEKL in the germline V gene. This CDR3 region has 17 residues. CDR3: CASSQDIGTGGSYEQYF. As DNA, the CDR3 is TGCGCCAGCAGCCAAGATATCGGGACAGGGGGCTCGTACGAGCAGTACTTC.

This chain connects TRBV7-3 to TRBJ1-2; TRBD1 might be the D (6 bases). The CDR3 is 13 amino acids. Germline loops: CDR1 SGHTA, CDR2 FQGTGA. V dropped 5 bases and J dropped 1 base, with 8 bases sitting between them. CDR3 protein: CASSPGVNYGYTF. The CDR3 region has the DNA TGTGCCAGCAGCCCAGGGGTTAACTATGGCTACACCTTC.

The genes are TRBV18 and TRBJ1-1; TRBD1 matches at 8 bases. With 3 bases clipped from V and 1 base from J, the junction kept 10 bases outside the gene matches. CDR1 and CDR2 (germline): KGHSH, LQKENI. CDR3 size: 17 residues. CDR3: CASSPLGQGASNTEAFF. In DNA form, the CDR3 reads TGTGCCAGCTCACCTTTGGGGCAGGGGGCATCGAACACTGAAGCTTTCTTT.

The chain has TRBV2 and TRBJ1-1; 7 bases fit TRBD1. Per germline, CDR1 SNHLY and CDR2 FYNNEI. V lost 5 bases and J lost 3; bases outside the gene matches: 3. The CDR3 extends over 13 amino acids. The DNA of the CDR3 is TGTGCCAGCAGTCCTACAGGGGACACTGAAGCTTTCTTT. Translation: CASSPTGDTEAFF.

The rearrangement links TRBV5-1 to TRBJ2-1, with TRBD2 matching over 7 bases. The CDR3 spans 15 residues. Germline CDR1 is SGHRS and CDR2 is YFSETQ. The ends lost 0 bases at V and 8 bases at J; junction bases unmatched: 8. The CDR3 region is CASSLESLAVDEQFF. The CDR3 DNA reads TGCGCCAGCAGCTTGGAATCTCTAGCGGTCGATGAGCAGTTCTTC.

The rearrangement links TRBV7-8 to TRBJ1-1; maybe TRBD1 (6 bases). V shed 1 base and J shed 1 base, with 10 bases lying between them. Germline V gene lookup returns CDR1 SGHVS and CDR2 FQNEAQ. The CDR3 length is 15 residues. The CDR3 region is CASSLEGVENTEAFF. CDR3 nucleotides: TGTGCCAGCAGCTTAGAGGGGGTAGAGAACACTGAAGCTTTCTTT.

The count of this clone is one. The rearrangement joins TRBV6-1 to TRBJ1-2, with a weak D call TRBD1 (5 bases). Between the trimmed V and J ends, which lost 3 bases and 6 bases, there was a span of 14 bases. This CDR3 contains 14 residues. The germline V gene encodes CDR1 MNHNS and CDR2 SASEGT. The CDR3, as DNA: TGTGCCAGCAGTGATTGGGCGGGGGTCCATGGCTACACCTTC. Translated, it gives CASSDWAGVHGYTF.

The gene calls are TRBV28 and TRBJ1-6; maybe TRBD1 (5 bases). The CDR3 runs 17 residues. Trimming removed 6 bases at V and 11 bases at J, with 26 bases between. Germline lookup yields CDR1 MDHEN and CDR2 SYDVKM. The CDR3 coding sequence is TGTGCCAGCAGCCCTAGCTGGGACTCAGCCTCTCTTGCACCCCTCCACTTT. Translating it yields CASSPSWDSASLAPLHF.

This clone has only one observation. The V and J genes are TRBV27 and TRBJ2-7, with D possibly TRBD2 on 6 matching bases. Trimming removed 6 bases from V and 2 bases from J, with 14 bases in between. The CDR3 has 14 amino acids. Germline V CDR1 and CDR2: MNHEY, SMNVEV (reference sequence). This CDR3 reads CASSYGGATYEQYF. In nucleotides, the CDR3 is TGTGCCAGCAGCTATGGAGGGGCCACCTACGAGCAGTACTTC.

The gene calls are TRBV15 and TRBJ1-6; D is possibly TRBD1 (6 bases). The CDR3 totals 12 residues. Germline CDR1 LNHNV, CDR2 YYDKDF (reference sequence). The V and J ends lost 11 bases and 10 bases respectively, with 15 bases between them. The CDR3 DNA reads as TGTGCCGTTGCCACAGGGAACTCACCCCTCCACTTT. Its protein is CAVATGNSPLHF.

This chain joins TRBV19 and TRBJ2-2, with a weak D call TRBD2 (6 bases). CDR3 length: 16 residues. Per the germline V gene, CDR1 is LNHDA and CDR2 is SQIVND (reference sequence). V dropped 7 bases and J dropped 1 base, with 16 bases sitting between them. Here the CDR3 DNA reads TGTGCCAGTAATGGAGGGCGAAGGAGGAACACCGGGGAGCTGTTTTTT. It codes for CASNGGRRRNTGELFF.

The J gene is TRBJ2-4, the V gene TRBV19; 7 nucleotides line up with TRBD1. V shed 4 bases and J 0 bases; nucleotides not matched to a gene: 18. The CDR3 extends over 20 amino acids. Germline assignment: CDR1 LNHDA and CDR2 SQIVND (reference sequence). The CDR3 DNA sequence: TGTGCCAGTAGTAGGGACCCCGGGACAGCTTCGTTTCTAGCCAAAAACATTCAGTACTTC. Its translation: CASSRDPGTASFLAKNIQYF.

The CDR3 DNA follows: TGTGCCATCAGGGGGACAGGGATCTACGAGCAGTACTTC. Translating it yields CAIRGTGIYEQYF. The chain employs TRBV10-3 and TRBJ2-7; 9 nucleotides line up with TRBD1. CDR3 length: 13 residues. Germline loops: CDR1 ENHRY, CDR2 SYGVKD. The J segment lost 3 bases and the V segment lost 6 bases, leaving 3 bases of the junction unmatched.

This chain joins TRBV24-1 and TRBJ2-3, with TRBD1 matching 7 bases. The V segment lost 3 bases and the J segment 1 base; nucleotides outside the gene matches: 6. Looked up from germline, CDR1 is KGHDR and CDR2 is SFDVKD. The CDR3 length is 16 residues. CDR3 protein: CATSDQDRDGTDTQYF. The CDR3 region has the DNA TGTGCCACCAGTGATCAAGACAGGGATGGCACAGATACGCAGTATTTT.

V is TRBV21-1 and J is TRBJ2-1; the table's D gene call, TRBD2, was not cross checked with the DNA. TRBV21-1 represents a pseudogene. The CDR3 loop spans 15 amino acids. CDR3 DNA: TGTGCCAGCAGCAAGTCTAGCGGGGGTTACAATGAGCAGTTCTTC. Translated: CASSKSSGGYNEQFF.

This clone has only one observation. The J gene is TRBJ2-5, the V gene TRBV27; TRBD2 matches 7 bases. CDR1 and CDR2 from the germline V gene are MNHEY and SMNVEV (reference sequence). The V and J ends lost 3 bases and 1 base, in that order; junction bases with no gene match: 5. This CDR3 has 15 amino acids. The CDR3 nucleotides are TGTGCCAGCAGTTTCCGGGGGGACGGCCAAGAGACCCAGTACTTC. This sequence encodes CASSFRGDGQETQYF.

The chain links TRBV7-9 to TRBJ2-1; TRBD2 is a possible D gene (6 bases). V lost 4 bases and J lost 4, with 20 bases in between. CDR3 length: 17 residues. Germline V CDR1 and CDR2: SEHNR, FQNEAQ (reference sequence). The CDR3 DNA sequence: TGTGCCAGCAGCTCAATATTGGGGGGACGAAGGTACAATGAGCAGTTCTTC. Translation gives CASSSILGGRRYNEQFF.

The J gene is TRBJ1-2, the V gene TRBV30; D not certain. The CDR3 sequence is 11 residues long. Germline V gene lookup returns CDR1 GTSNPN and CDR2 SVGIG (reference sequence). Trimming took off 0 bases at V and 7 bases at J, with 6 bases between the two ends. CDR3 in amino acids: CAWSVAGGYTF. The CDR3 nucleotides read TGTGCCTGGAGTGTCGCGGGTGGCTACACCTTC.

The rearrangement links TRBV27 to TRBJ1-2, with TRBD1 matching over 10 bases. The CDR3 is 14 amino acids. Germline assignment: CDR1 MNHEY and CDR2 SMNVEV (reference sequence). V shed 6 bases and J 5 bases; nucleotides not matched to a gene: 6. In nucleotides, the CDR3 is TGTGCCAGCAGCCCCGGACAGGGGGGTTATGGCTACACCTTC. Amino acid sequence: CASSPGQGGYGYTF.

The gene calls are TRBV7-9 and TRBJ2-1; D remains ambiguous. The germline V gene encodes CDR1 SEHNR and CDR2 FQNEAQ (reference sequence). Trimming left V 5 bases short and J 7 bases short, with 3 bases between. This CDR3 spans 10 amino acids. The CDR3 nucleotides read TGTGCCAGCAGCCAGAATGAGCAGTTCTTC. It codes for CASSQNEQFF.

The rearrangement uses TRBV3-1 (or the pseudogene TRBV3-2) and TRBJ2-1; a possible D gene is TRBD2 (5 bases). Trimming took off 0 bases at V and 0 bases at J, with 15 bases between the two ends. CDR1 and CDR2 (germline): LGHDT, YNNKEL (reference sequence). The CDR3 is made up of 18 amino acids. The CDR3 sequence: CASSQDLRLGSSYNEQFF. The CDR3 DNA reads TGTGCCAGCAGCCAAGACCTCCGTCTAGGGAGCTCCTACAATGAGCAGTTCTTC.

This chain connects TRBV29-1 to TRBJ1-1, with a weak D call TRBD1 (5 bases). Germline CDR1 reads SQVTM; CDR2 reads ANQGSEA. This CDR3 is built from 13 residues. Trimming stripped 6 bases from V and 4 bases from J, with 15 bases between. The CDR3 sequence: CSVPGGGGTEAFF. The CDR3 nucleotides are TGCAGCGTCCCCGGGGGGGGTGGCACTGAAGCTTTCTTT.

The V call is TRBV2, the J call TRBJ2-3; 8 nucleotides line up with TRBD2. The CDR3 totals 12 residues. Germline CDR1 and CDR2: SNHLY and FYNNEI. CDR3 amino acids: CVPGGGTDTQYF. In DNA form, the CDR3 reads TGTGTCCCGGGAGGGGGCACAGATACGCAGTATTTT. Together with reference TRBV2 and TRBJ2-3, the CDR3 gives the full variable domain: EPEVTQTPSHQVTQMGQEVILRCVPISNHLYFYWYRQILGQKVEFLVSFYNNEISEKSEIFDDQFSVERPDGSNFTLKIRSTKLEDSAMYFCVPGGGTDTQYFGPGTRLTVL.